This TCR beta chain was retrieved from a study of blood T cell repertoires in COVID-19. Study-level background: The study drew acute and convalescent COVID-19 samples from the United States, Italy and Spain. The cDNA or gDNA used as material had been derived from T cells, B-cell-depleted T cells, or PBMCs.

In the authors' workflow: Nucleated cell number was recorded as an estimate derived from reference gene primer amplification. Assay used: immunoSEQ multiplex PCR; TCRdb lists only in-frame clones, some missing. That table supplies the V and J calls and clone size; D and trimming were determined from the DNA. The sample lists some 170,000 clones, about four fifths occurring once. Germline V lookup: CDR1 SGHRS, CDR2 YFSETQ. This CDR3 spans 14 amino acids. V was trimmed by 7 bases and J by 2 bases, leaving 13 bases between them. The chain has TRBV5-1 and TRBJ2-1; D might be TRBD2 (5 bases). This clonotype was sampled from a woman in her 70s with acute or convalescent COVID-19. The sequenced sample consisted of peripheral blood. The CDR3 region is CASGESPTYNEQFF. DNA of the CDR3: TGCGCCAGCGGGGAGAGTCCCACCTACAATGAGCAGTTCTTC.